This T cell receptor beta chain stems from a study of radiotherapy plus CTLA-4 blockade in lung cancer. At the level of the study: An objective response was seen in about a sixth of patients, and disease control in around 33%.

Study outcomes and limitations: Early blood T cell clone dynamics reportedly forecast response best, with interferon-beta.

CDR1 and CDR2 (germline): SEHNR, FQNEAQ (reference sequence). The CDR3 totals 16 residues. Using immunoSEQ multiplex PCR, the repertoire was profiled, and TCRdb retains in-frame clones only, with some absent. The sample includes around 45,000 clones, roughly 64% of them seen just once. Each patient with chemo-refractory metastatic non-small-cell lung cancer was treated with focal radiation plus CTLA-4 blockade using ipilimumab. As for this clone: Its antigen is not identified. A read error may account for a junction end that differs from germline.

Sequencing used peripheral blood, obtained from a patient treated with radiotherapy plus ipilimumab. The chain is built from TRBV7-9 and TRBJ1-2; a possible D gene is TRBD1 (5 bases). The sequence was obtained from a human donor with non-small cell lung cancer who had a partial response to radiotherapy plus ipilimumab. CDR3 protein: CASTLEVPRVSGGYTF. In DNA form, the CDR3 reads TGTGCCAGCACCTTAGAGGTTCCCAGGGTATCGGGTGGCTACACCTTC.